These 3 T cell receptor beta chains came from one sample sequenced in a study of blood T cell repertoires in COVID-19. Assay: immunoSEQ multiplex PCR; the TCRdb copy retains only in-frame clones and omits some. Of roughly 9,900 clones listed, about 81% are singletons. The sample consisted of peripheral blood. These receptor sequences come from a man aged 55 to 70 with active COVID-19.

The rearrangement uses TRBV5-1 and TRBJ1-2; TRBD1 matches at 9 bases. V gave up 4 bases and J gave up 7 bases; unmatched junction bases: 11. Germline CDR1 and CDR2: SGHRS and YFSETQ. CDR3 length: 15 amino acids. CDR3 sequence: CASSTTWDRVGGYTF. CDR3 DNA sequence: TGCGCCAGCAGCACCACCTGGGACAGGGTTGGTGGCTACACCTTC.

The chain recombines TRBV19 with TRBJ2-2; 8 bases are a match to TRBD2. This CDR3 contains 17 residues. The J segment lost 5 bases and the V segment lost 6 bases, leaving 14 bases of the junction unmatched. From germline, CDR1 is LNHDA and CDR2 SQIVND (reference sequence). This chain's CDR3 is CASRMGGGPGWTGELFF. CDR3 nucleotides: TGTGCCAGTAGGATGGGCGGGGGGCCCGGATGGACCGGGGAGCTGTTTTTT.

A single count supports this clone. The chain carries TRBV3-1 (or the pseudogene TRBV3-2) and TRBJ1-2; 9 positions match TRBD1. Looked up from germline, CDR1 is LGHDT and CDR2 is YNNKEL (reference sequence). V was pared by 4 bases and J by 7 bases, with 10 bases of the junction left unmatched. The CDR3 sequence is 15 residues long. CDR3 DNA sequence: TGTGCCAGCAGCCGCCGGGACAGGGCGTTTAGTGGCTACACCTTC. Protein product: CASSRRDRAFSGYTF.